What follows is one TCR beta chain and its context. Its antigen remains unidentified. These data belong to a study of immune evolution from preneoplasia to lung adenocarcinoma. Whole-study results and caveats: T cell clonality was higher in KRAS-mutant than EGFR-mutant or wild-type nodules. Later-stage lesions seemingly showed higher T cell density and diversity than normal lung. Top clone share appeared to fall from AAH through AIS, MIA, adenocarcinoma.

Patients had resection in Japan or China between about 2014 and 2018. Here immunoSEQ multiplex PCR was the method, and the copy in TCRdb shows in-frame clones only, minus some. Of fewer than 50,000 clones listed, over 75% are singletons. Germline assignment: CDR1 SGHKS and CDR2 YYEKEE (reference sequence). The V segment lost 7 bases and the J segment 2 bases; nucleotides outside the gene matches: 5. This CDR3 region has 14 residues. Sequencing used FFPE invasive lung adenocarcinoma tissue. This sequence was found in a person between 55 and 70 years old with lung adenocarcinoma. The J gene is TRBJ2-2, the V gene TRBV5-5, with 7 bases matching TRBD2. The CDR3 coding sequence is TGTGCCAGCCGGGAGGTCACAAACACCGGGGAGCTGTTTTTT. Translation gives CASREVTNTGELFF.